This T cell receptor beta chain was captured by sequencing in a study of blood T cell repertoires in COVID-19. The wider study: Collection of acute and convalescent COVID-19 samples took place in the United States, Italy and Spain. Sources were T cells, B-cell-depleted T cells, or PBMCs; the material itself was cDNA or gDNA.

As processed by the authors: Cell counts per sample came from amplifying reference gene primers. Measured with immunoSEQ multiplex PCR; TCRdb has only the in-frame clones, and not every one. From that table come the V and J calls and clone size; the DNA was used to work out D and trimming. This table has about 190,000 clones, 75% to 90% appearing once. The CDR3 is 13 amino acids. The germline gives CDR1 SQVTM, CDR2 ANQGSEA. Trimming stripped 1 base from V and 0 bases from J, with 6 bases between. The sequencing sample was made of peripheral blood. This TCR derives from a man aged 30 to 39 with acute or convalescent COVID-19. The chain employs TRBV29-1 and TRBJ1-1, with D unclear. CDR3 residues: CSVEALLNTEAFF. The CDR3 DNA reads as TGCAGCGTTGAAGCCCTGTTGAACACTGAAGCTTTCTTT.